Below are 31 T cell receptor beta chains sequenced from a single sample in a study of T-cell reconstitution after alpha-beta-depleted transplantation in children. Researchers prepared the TCRbeta library using unique molecular identifiers, the study reports. Each CDR3 protein is one row after TCRdb ran MiXCR on the PCR reads. The sample shows roughly 400,000 distinct CDR3 sequences, 20% of them seen only once. Here the sequenced sample was PBMCs from the stem cell graft donor, taken from the stem cell graft. Receptors were obtained from a human donor who donated a stem cell graft to a child with acute myeloid leukemia.

The chain couples TRBV4-3 to TRBJ2-7; possibly TRBD2 for D (5 bases). Trimming cost V 0 bases and J 1 base, with 10 bases left between them. The CDR3 runs 15 residues. Germline V CDR1 and CDR2: LGHNA, YSLEER. The CDR3 DNA follows: TGCGCCAGCAGCCAAGATAGAGCGGAGTCCTACGAGCAGTACTTC. Translated, it gives CASSQDRAESYEQYF.

This rearrangement joins TRBV12-3 or TRBV12-4 to TRBJ1-5; D is uncertain. The germline V and J ends were trimmed by 7 bases and 1 base, with 11 bases remaining between them. This CDR3 is 14 amino acids long. The CDR3 protein is CASTSTMSNQPQHF. The DNA of the CDR3 is TGTGCCAGCACCTCTACAATGAGCAATCAGCCCCAGCATTTT.

This clonotype was observed a few times. V usage is TRBV4-3 and J usage is TRBJ1-6; weak D call: TRBD1 (6 bases). Between the trimmed V and J ends, which lost 0 bases and 11 bases, there was a span of 8 bases. From germline, CDR1 is LGHNA and CDR2 YSLEER. The CDR3 covers 13 residues. This chain's CDR3 is CASSQDPGAPLHF. In DNA form, the CDR3 reads TGCGCCAGCAGCCAAGATCCAGGGGCACCCCTCCACTTT.

This clonotype was found many times. This sequence joins TRBV21-1 and TRBJ1-5; the D call of TRBD1 is as the table states it, not checked on the DNA. TRBV21-1 is a recognized pseudogene. This CDR3 has 16 amino acids. The CDR3: CASNSRGQGTCQPQHF. DNA for the CDR3: TGTGCCAGCAACTCAAGAGGACAGGGGACTTGTCAGCCCCAGCATTTT.

This clonotype was counted a few times. The genes are TRBV10-3 and TRBJ2-1; no firm D call. Germline V CDR1 and CDR2: ENHRY, SYGVKD. The V and J ends lost 3 bases and 6 bases respectively, with 12 bases between them. The length of the CDR3 is 14 residues. CDR3 nucleotides: TGTGCCATCAGTGACGGTCAGTGGTCCAATGAGCAGTTCTTC. Its translation: CAISDGQWSNEQFF.

This CDR3 reads CASSSSGFGTGELFF. The CDR3 nucleotides read TGCGCCAGCAGCTCTAGCGGGTTCGGGACCGGGGAGCTGTTTTTT. The rearrangement uses TRBV5-1 and TRBJ2-2; 8 bases are a match to TRBD2. J gave up 5 bases and V 3 bases, and 6 bases lay outside the gene matches. Germline-derived CDR1 and CDR2 are SGHRS and YFSETQ. The CDR3 has 15 residues.

The sample holds a few counts of this clonotype. The chain uses TRBV20-1 and TRBJ2-3; 13 nucleotides match TRBD2. V shed 3 bases, J shed 10 bases, and the junction held 7 bases outside the gene matches. CDR1 is DFQATT, CDR2 SNEGSKA, per germline (reference sequence). The CDR3 contains 14 residues. The CDR3 sequence: CSASSGLAGVAQYF. CDR3 bases: TGCAGTGCTAGTTCCGGACTAGCGGGAGTCGCGCAGTATTTT.

This chain connects TRBV2 to TRBJ2-7; D remains ambiguous. In germline, CDR1 is SNHLY, CDR2 FYNNEI. CDR3 length: 12 amino acids. Trimming shortened V by 8 bases and J by 2 bases, and 10 bases separated the two germline ends. The chain's CDR3 is CASCIRTYEQYF. CDR3 sequence (DNA): TGTGCCAGCTGCATACGGACCTACGAGCAGTACTTC.

This clonotype was counted a few times. The J gene is TRBJ2-6, the V gene TRBV5-1; no definite D call. V gave up 1 base and J gave up 2 bases, with 19 bases separating them. CDR1 is SGHRS, CDR2 YFSETQ, per germline. The CDR3 sequence is 19 residues long. Written as DNA, the CDR3 is TGCGCCAGCAGCTTGTACCCGGCTGAGTTGGATACTGGGGCCAACGTCCTGACTTTC. This gives the protein CASSLYPAELDTGANVLTF.

The chain has TRBV29-1 and TRBJ1-1; D unclear. Trimming cost V 7 bases and J 4 bases, with 10 bases left between them. The CDR3 is made up of 11 amino acids. The V gene's germline CDR1 is SQVTM and CDR2 ANQGSEA. CDR3 loop: CSADRATEAFF. The CDR3 DNA sequence: TGCAGCGCGGATAGGGCCACTGAAGCTTTCTTT.

V and J are TRBV12-3 or TRBV12-4 and TRBJ1-5, with 8 positions matching TRBD1. V lost 3 bases, J lost 2 bases, and 12 bases stayed unmatched. The CDR3 consists of 18 residues. The CDR3 protein is CASSFRTGLAAGNQPQHF. The DNA for the CDR3 is TGTGCCAGCAGTTTTCGGACAGGGCTGGCAGCGGGCAATCAGCCCCAGCATTTT.

This clonotype has a count of ten or more. The chain links TRBV20-1 to TRBJ2-7; 9 nucleotides agree with TRBD1. Germline values: CDR1 DFQATT, CDR2 SNEGSKA (reference sequence). The V gene end was trimmed by 7 bases and the J gene end by 1 base; junction bases not matched to a gene: 8. CDR3 length: 14 residues. CDR3 in amino acids: CSVARDRASYEQYF. The CDR3 nucleotides are TGCAGTGTCGCGCGGGACAGGGCTTCCTACGAGCAGTACTTC.

This clonotype was picked up many times. V gene TRBV29-1 combines with J gene TRBJ2-7, with D unclear. The germline CDR1 and CDR2 sequences are SQVTM and ANQGSEA. Trimming removed 5 bases from V and 2 bases from J, with 13 bases in between. The length of the CDR3 is 13 residues. CDR3 region: CSVRVTGAYEQYF. The CDR3 DNA reads TGCAGCGTTCGGGTTACGGGTGCCTACGAGCAGTACTTC.

This chain links TRBV20-1 with TRBJ1-5; TRBD1 is a possible D gene (5 bases). V was shortened by 3 bases and J by 5 bases, with 11 bases between the two germline ends. In germline, CDR1 is DFQATT, CDR2 SNEGSKA (reference sequence). The CDR3 consists of 13 residues. CDR3: CSASSRDDQPQHF. In nucleotides, the CDR3 is TGCAGTGCTAGTTCCAGGGACGATCAGCCCCAGCATTTT.

A few counts support this clonotype. The V gene is TRBV27, the J gene TRBJ2-3; 12 bases line up with TRBD2. Germline trimming cut 0 bases from V and 0 bases from J; bases unmatched to any gene: 13. The CDR3 runs 21 residues. Per the germline V gene, CDR1 is MNHEY and CDR2 is SMNVEV (reference sequence). This CDR3 is CASSLSQLLAGGKTSTDTQYF. The CDR3 DNA sequence: TGTGCCAGCAGTTTATCCCAATTACTAGCGGGAGGCAAAACTAGCACAGATACGCAGTATTTT.

The V and J genes are TRBV28 and TRBJ1-2; 9 bases agree with TRBD1. Germline assignment: CDR1 MDHEN and CDR2 SYDVKM. This CDR3 has 14 amino acids. Unmatched junction bases numbered 9, after V lost 7 bases and J lost 6 bases. This chain's CDR3 is CASTRGTGIDGYTF. The CDR3 nucleotides are TGTGCCAGCACTCGTGGGACAGGGATTGATGGCTACACCTTC.

The gene calls are TRBV7-3 and TRBJ2-1; 7 bases are shared with TRBD2. J was trimmed by 7 bases and V by 5 bases; bases with no gene match: 14. Germline loops: CDR1 SGHTA, CDR2 FQGTGA. The CDR3 covers 16 residues. The CDR3 protein is CASSERIGGRGNEQFF. CDR3 DNA sequence: TGTGCCAGCAGCGAGCGGATCGGCGGGAGAGGTAATGAGCAGTTCTTC.

This clonotype was seen at least ten times. The CDR3 here is CASSTLPYEQYF. The CDR3 nucleotides are TGTGCCAGCAGTACGCTTCCCTACGAGCAGTACTTC. This rearrangement joins TRBV6-5 to TRBJ2-7; D gene unclear. CDR1 and CDR2 from the germline V gene are MNHEY and SVGAGI. This CDR3 has 12 residues. V lost 5 bases and J 2 bases, leaving 7 bases between the germline ends.

This clonotype came up many times. The V gene is TRBV18, the J gene TRBJ2-1; D is unresolved. This CDR3 has 13 amino acids. Trimming took 3 bases from V and 6 from J, leaving 9 bases between them. Looked up from germline, CDR1 is KGHSH and CDR2 is LQKENI. DNA of the CDR3: TGTGCCAGCTCACCGTCCAGAGCCAATGAGCAGTTCTTC. Encoded protein: CASSPSRANEQFF.

The CDR3 protein is CASSRGLAGGGYEQYF. CDR3 coding DNA: TGTGCCAGCAGCCGCGGACTAGCGGGAGGTGGGTACGAGCAGTACTTC. V usage is TRBV6-2 or TRBV6-3 and J usage is TRBJ2-7, with 14 positions matching TRBD2. Germline V gene lookup returns CDR1 MNHEY and CDR2 SVGEGT. V trimming: 6 bases; J trimming: 4 bases; junction bases outside the gene matches: 8. The CDR3 spans 16 residues.

This clonotype was counted between two and nine times. The rearrangement uses TRBV5-5 and TRBJ2-3; TRBD2 might be the D (5 bases). V dropped 4 bases and J dropped 2 bases, with 11 bases sitting between them. The CDR3 is made up of 14 amino acids. Germline CDR1 SGHKS, CDR2 YYEKEE (reference sequence). The CDR3 bases are TGTGCCAGCAGCCCGCCGAGGGACACAGATACGCAGTATTTT. Translation: CASSPPRDTDTQYF. The variable domain in full, with the rest retrieved from reference TRBV5-5 and TRBJ2-3, is DAGVTQSPTHLIKTRGQQVTLRCSPISGHKSVSWYQQVLGQGPQFIFQYYEKEERGRGNFPDRFSARQFPNYSSELNVNALLLGDSALYLCASSPPRDTDTQYFGPGTRLTVL.

The rearrangement uses TRBV28 and TRBJ2-7; D not certain. V was clipped by 6 bases and J by 1 base, with 13 bases between them. The CDR3 is made up of 14 amino acids. CDR1 is MDHEN and CDR2 is SYDVKM in the germline V gene. The DNA for the CDR3 is TGTGCCAGCAGGGGCGTAGCCCGTTCCTACGAGCAGTACTTC. Translated, it gives CASRGVARSYEQYF.

This clonotype was seen a handful of times. V and J are TRBV24-1 and TRBJ1-1; unclear D gene. The CDR3 length is 13 residues. Germline loops: CDR1 KGHDR, CDR2 SFDVKD. Deletions cut 1 base from V and 5 bases from J, with 7 bases between. The CDR3 protein is CATSDFIGTEAFF. CDR3 bases: TGTGCCACCAGTGATTTCATAGGGACTGAAGCTTTCTTT.

The V and J genes are TRBV5-5 and TRBJ1-1, with D hard to call. CDR1 is SGHKS, CDR2 YYEKEE, per germline (reference sequence). With 4 bases removed from V and 0 bases from J, the gap between germline ends came to 16 bases. The length of the CDR3 is 16 residues. Written as DNA, the CDR3 is TGTGCCAGCAGCCCCGCTGTATTGAACGTGAACACTGAAGCTTTCTTT. Translation gives CASSPAVLNVNTEAFF.

The chain employs TRBV7-2 and TRBJ2-7; 8 nucleotides line up with TRBD2. The germline V gene encodes CDR1 SGHTA and CDR2 FQGNSA. The CDR3 runs to 15 residues. V trimming: 6 bases; J trimming: 4 bases; junction bases outside the gene matches: 11. CDR3 DNA sequence: TGTGCCAGCAGAGCCGGGCGGGGGGAGATGTACGAGCAGTACTTC. This translates into CASRAGRGEMYEQYF.

V is TRBV27 and J is TRBJ2-6, with TRBD1 matching over 8 bases. The CDR3 contains 18 residues. The ends lost 2 bases at V and 2 bases at J; junction bases unmatched: 8. The germline gives CDR1 MNHEY, CDR2 SMNVEV (reference sequence). CDR3 region: CASSLVLPGGPGANVLTF. The CDR3 DNA is TGTGCCAGCAGTTTAGTCCTACCAGGGGGCCCTGGGGCCAACGTCCTGACTTTC.

This clonotype has a handful of counts. The V gene is TRBV20-1, the J gene TRBJ2-7, with D possibly matching TRBD1 (5 bases). The CDR3 is 14 amino acids. V was pared by 0 bases and J by 7 bases, with 16 bases between. Germline V gene lookup returns CDR1 DFQATT and CDR2 SNEGSKA (reference sequence). The DNA of the CDR3 is TGCAGTGCTAGAGATGTGGGCAGGGTTTTTGAGCAGTACTTC. Translation gives CSARDVGRVFEQYF.

This clonotype was counted a few times. The junction does not match germline at one end; this may be a read error. This chain joins TRBV4-1 and TRBJ1-1; D gene ambiguous. The CDR3 runs 15 residues. The germline V gene has CDR1 MGHRA and CDR2 YSYEKL. CDR3 sequence (DNA): TGCGCCAGCAGCAAAGAGGGCACAGCTCACACTGAAGCTTTCTTT. Translating it yields CASSKEGTAHTEAFF.

CDR3: CASKTGVSSYEQYF. CDR3 nucleotide sequence: TGTGCCAGCAAAACCGGGGTAAGCTCCTACGAGCAGTACTTC. The chain joins TRBV27 to TRBJ2-7, with D perhaps matching TRBD2 (5 bases). The CDR3 length is 14 residues. Germline V gene sequence: CDR1 MNHEY, CDR2 SMNVEV (reference sequence). The V end lost 7 bases, the J end lost 0 bases, and 13 bases lay between the germline ends.

V usage is TRBV4-1 and J usage is TRBJ2-6; D remains ambiguous. Trimming took 1 base from V and 9 from J, leaving 10 bases between them. The CDR3 has 14 amino acids. The germline CDR1 and CDR2 sequences are MGHRA and YSYEKL. CDR3 in DNA: TGCGCCAGCAGCCAAGGTGCGGCGGACAACGTCCTGACTTTC. It is translated as CASSQGAADNVLTF.

There are a few counts of this clonotype. The V call is TRBV18, the J call TRBJ2-1, with TRBD2 identical over 8 bases. V gave up 0 bases and J gave up 6 bases; unmatched junction bases: 4. The CDR3 length is 15 residues. Germline lookup yields CDR1 KGHSH and CDR2 LQKENI. The CDR3 loop is CASSPPSLAGNEQFF. The CDR3, as DNA: TGTGCCAGCTCACCACCGTCGCTAGCGGGCAATGAGCAGTTCTTC.